Shown below are 32 T cell receptor beta chains from a single sample sequenced in a study of T cell responses to AZD1222 COVID-19 vaccine. The protocol was immunoSEQ multiplex PCR, while the TCRdb copy is restricted to in-frame clones and leaves out a portion. The sample shows about 130,000 clones, roughly 90% of them seen only once. The sample was peripheral blood, taken on day 0 of AZD1222 vaccination. These receptors originate from an adult in good health.

This chain links TRBV11-3 with TRBJ2-1, with D tentatively TRBD1 or TRBD2 (6 bases each). The germline CDR1 and CDR2 sequences are SGHNT and YENEEA. The CDR3 is made up of 16 amino acids. Trimming removed 1 base at V and 5 bases at J, with 15 bases between. The DNA of the CDR3 is TGTGCCAGCAGCTTAGCTTTCGGGGGCGTGGACAATGAGCAGTTCTTC. This encodes CASSLAFGGVDNEQFF.

The chain employs TRBV2 and TRBJ1-1; 8 bases align to TRBD1. V gave up 3 bases and J gave up 4 bases; unmatched junction bases: 4. Germline lookup yields CDR1 SNHLY and CDR2 FYNNEI. The CDR3 is 14 residues long. Written as DNA, the CDR3 is TGTGCCAGCAGTGATCCAGGGGGCTTCACTGAAGCTTTCTTT. Translation gives CASSDPGGFTEAFF.

J is TRBJ2-7 and V is TRBV5-5; 7 bases are a match to TRBD1. Losses at the gene ends were 2 bases for V and 1 base for J; bases not matched to a gene: 12. CDR1 SGHKS and CDR2 YYEKEE come from the germline V gene (reference sequence). The CDR3 totals 17 residues. DNA of the CDR3: TGTGCCAGCAGCTTCGGCCAGGGGGTGAAGAGGTCCTACGAGCAGTACTTC. Its translation: CASSFGQGVKRSYEQYF.

The CDR3 reads CASSLTPFYGYTF. The CDR3 DNA sequence: TGCGCCAGCAGCCTGACACCTTTCTATGGCTACACCTTC. This chain links TRBV4-3 with TRBJ1-2; the D is unclear. This CDR3 has 13 amino acids. Trimming took off 4 bases at V and 4 bases at J, with 10 bases between the two ends. Germline lookup yields CDR1 LGHNA and CDR2 YSLEER.

The CDR3 sequence is CASSWTSGSTDTQYF. The CDR3 coding sequence is TGCGCCAGCAGCTGGACTAGCGGGAGCACAGATACGCAGTATTTT. The rearrangement links TRBV5-1 to TRBJ2-3; 11 bases map to TRBD2. J gave up 0 bases and V 3 bases, and 0 bases lay outside the gene matches. This CDR3 is 15 amino acids long. Germline V gives CDR1 SGHRS, CDR2 YFSETQ.

V gene TRBV7-8 combines with J gene TRBJ1-1; D not resolved. The V end was cut by 5 bases, the J end by 2 bases, with 15 bases between. The germline CDR1 and CDR2 sequences are SGHVS and FQNEAQ. The CDR3 has 15 residues. CDR3 region: CASSPRGLSNTEAFF. Written as DNA, the CDR3 is TGTGCCAGCAGCCCTAGAGGGCTTTCAAACACTGAAGCTTTCTTT. Using reference TRBV7-8 and TRBJ1-1 for the parts outside the CDR3, the full variable domain is GAGVSQSPRYKVAKRGQDVALRCDPISGHVSLFWYQQALGQGPEFLTYFQNEAQLDKSGLPSDRFFAERPEGSVSTLKIQRTQQEDSAVYLCASSPRGLSNTEAFFGQGTRLTVV.

As for this clone: The limits of the CDR3 on the DNA are not certain, so only TCRdb's listed CDR3 is given. The CDR3 here is CASSKVGRGTSLAGVSYEQYF. The gene calls are TRBV21-1 and TRBJ2-7; the D call TRBD2 from the table was never checked on the DNA. TRBV21-1 is annotated as a pseudogene. The CDR3 region is 21 residues in length, termini included.

CDR3 protein: CATWTGGNTEAFF. CDR3 DNA sequence: TGTGCCACCTGGACAGGGGGGAACACTGAAGCTTTCTTT. This chain uses TRBV6-5 with TRBJ1-1, with TRBD1 matching over 10 bases. CDR3 length equals 13 residues. Germline V CDR1 and CDR2: MNHEY, SVGAGI. J gave up 1 base and V 10 bases, and 3 bases lay outside the gene matches.

CDR3 in DNA: TGTGCCAGCAGTTTAGCCGGGGCTGGAAACACCATATATTTT. This codes for CASSLAGAGNTIYF. The chain uses TRBV28 and TRBJ1-3; no definite D call. Trimming removed 2 bases at V and 2 bases at J, with 7 bases between. This CDR3 contains 14 residues. CDR1 MDHEN and CDR2 SYDVKM come from the germline V gene.

The V call is TRBV30, the J call TRBJ2-4; D gene ambiguous. Germline lookup yields CDR1 GTSNPN and CDR2 SVGIG (reference sequence). The CDR3 runs to 16 residues. V was trimmed by 0 bases and J by 0 bases, leaving 12 bases between them. CDR3 nucleotide sequence: TGTGCCTGGAGTGTACCTTCTATACTAGCCAAAAACATTCAGTACTTC. Its translation is CAWSVPSILAKNIQYF.

The chain is built from TRBV12-5 and TRBJ1-1; D might be TRBD1 (5 bases). CDR3 length: 15 residues. Trimming left V 6 bases short and J 1 base short, with 15 bases between. Germline lookup yields CDR1 LGHNT and CDR2 FRNRAP. The CDR3 here is CASGSLRQRNTEAFF. CDR3 DNA: TGTGCTAGTGGCTCTCTCCGACAGAGGAACACTGAAGCTTTCTTT.

This clone was seen once. CDR3 DNA: TGTGCCAGCAGCTTAGATCAGGCGGCATGGTACGAGCAGTACTTC. Its protein is CASSLDQAAWYEQYF. V is TRBV11-2 and J is TRBJ2-7, with D hard to call. Per the germline V gene, CDR1 is SGHAT and CDR2 is FQNNGV. This CDR3 contains 15 residues. The V end was cut by 0 bases, the J end by 4 bases, with 13 bases between.

V is TRBV2 and J is TRBJ2-5, with D possibly TRBD1 on 5 matching bases. The CDR3 is 13 amino acids. The V gene lost 9 bases and the J gene lost 2 bases, with 13 bases spanning the gap. In germline, CDR1 is SNHLY, CDR2 FYNNEI. The CDR3 protein is CASKEGEQETQYF. CDR3 coding DNA: TGTGCCAGTAAAGAAGGGGAACAAGAGACCCAGTACTTC. Looking up the rest from reference TRBV2 and TRBJ2-5 gives the full variable domain: EPEVTQTPSHQVTQMGQEVILRCVPISNHLYFYWYRQILGQKVEFLVSFYNNEISEKSEIFDDQFSVERPDGSNFTLKIRSTKLEDSAMYFCASKEGEQETQYFGPGTRLLVL.

The chain combines TRBV19 with TRBJ1-4; 9 bases align to TRBD1. Germline trimming cut 5 bases from V and 8 bases from J; bases unmatched to any gene: 0. CDR1 is LNHDA, CDR2 SQIVND, per germline (reference sequence). The CDR3 runs 12 residues. CDR3 amino acids: CASSGQGEKLFF. The CDR3 DNA follows: TGTGCCAGTAGTGGACAGGGGGAAAAACTGTTTTTT.

The rearrangement uses TRBV9 and TRBJ2-5; a weak D match, TRBD2 (5 bases). Germline V CDR1 and CDR2: SGDLS, YYNGEE. The V end lost 0 bases, the J end lost 9 bases, and 18 bases lay between the germline ends. This CDR3 is built from 15 residues. The CDR3 region has the DNA TGTGCCAGCAGCGTAGCTTCGGTAGGAGACGGGGCCCAGTACTTC. Protein product: CASSVASVGDGAQYF.

The CDR3 reads CASSQGVGGGGEAFF. CDR3 nucleotide sequence: TGTGCCAGCAGCCAAGGGGTAGGCGGAGGAGGTGAAGCTTTCTTT. V usage is TRBV3-1 (or the pseudogene TRBV3-2) and J usage is TRBJ1-1; D unresolved. Trimming stripped 1 base from V and 7 bases from J, with 16 bases between. Germline CDR1 is LGHDT and CDR2 is YNNKEL (reference sequence). CDR3 length equals 15 residues.

The chain couples TRBV19 to TRBJ1-5; weak D call: TRBD1 (6 bases). Trimming pared 5 bases from V and 11 bases from J, leaving 19 bases between. The CDR3 is 14 amino acids. Per the germline V gene, CDR1 is LNHDA and CDR2 is SQIVND (reference sequence). CDR3: CASSSGGGALSQHF. The CDR3 nucleotides read TGTGCCAGTAGTTCGGGAGGGGGGGCATTGTCCCAGCATTTT.

This chain uses TRBV27 with TRBJ1-6; a possible D gene is TRBD1 (5 bases). V lost 4 bases to trimming and J lost 7 bases, with 5 bases between them. Germline V gene sequence: CDR1 MNHEY, CDR2 SMNVEV (reference sequence). The length of the CDR3 is 12 residues. CDR3 nucleotides: TGTGCCAGCAGTTCAGGGAATTCACCCCTCCACTTT. Encoded protein: CASSSGNSPLHF.

V and J are TRBV7-6 and TRBJ1-6; TRBD1 might be the D (5 bases). The V gene's germline CDR1 is SGHVS and CDR2 FNYEAQ. V lost 1 base and J 8 bases, leaving 12 bases between the germline ends. This CDR3 spans 15 amino acids. CDR3 nucleotide sequence: TGTGCCAGCAGCTTAGTATCAGGGTCGGATTCACCCCTCCACTTT. It yields the protein CASSLVSGSDSPLHF.

The rearrangement joins TRBV19 to TRBJ1-6, with a possible D match to TRBD1 (5 bases). This CDR3 contains 15 residues. CDR1 and CDR2 (germline): LNHDA, SQIVND (reference sequence). The V and J ends lost 3 bases and 8 bases respectively, with 14 bases between them. This CDR3 reads CASSIGDVWDSPLHF. CDR3 nucleotides: TGTGCCAGTAGTATTGGGGACGTCTGGGATTCACCCCTCCACTTT.

V usage is TRBV28 and J usage is TRBJ1-1, with D possibly matching TRBD1 (5 bases). From germline, CDR1 is MDHEN and CDR2 SYDVKM. This CDR3 region has 13 residues. V was shortened by 3 bases and J by 7 bases, with 12 bases between the two germline ends. The CDR3 loop is CASSFDRNYEAFF. DNA of the CDR3: TGTGCCAGCAGTTTTGACAGAAACTATGAAGCTTTCTTT.

This clone was counted once. The chain uses TRBV15 and TRBJ1-3, with 8 bases matching TRBD1. Looked up from germline, CDR1 is LNHNV and CDR2 is YYDKDF (reference sequence). The junction had 11 bases not matched to a gene; V was cut back by 5 bases and J by 2 bases. The CDR3 runs 17 residues. CDR3 nucleotide sequence: TGTGCCACCAGCCCTGAGTTAGGACAGGGCACTGGAAACACCATATATTTT. Translation gives CATSPELGQGTGNTIYF.

This clone is a singleton in its sample. The rearrangement joins TRBV4-1 to TRBJ2-7; D is perhaps TRBD2 (5 bases). This CDR3 is built from 15 residues. Trimming took off 0 bases at V and 2 bases at J, with 11 bases between the two ends. Germline-derived CDR1 and CDR2 are MGHRA and YSYEKL. In DNA form, the CDR3 reads TGCGCCAGCAGCCAAGATCTGATGCGGGCCTACGAGCAGTACTTC. Translated: CASSQDLMRAYEQYF.

The V call is TRBV9, the J call TRBJ2-1; D is possibly TRBD1 (6 bases). V shed 1 base and J shed 2 bases, with 7 bases lying between them. The CDR3 has 14 amino acids. Germline lookup yields CDR1 SGDLS and CDR2 YYNGEE. The CDR3 region is CASSVPGAYNEQFF. The CDR3 DNA sequence: TGTGCCAGCAGCGTACCAGGGGCCTACAATGAGCAGTTCTTC.

This clone was observed once. The chain employs TRBV11-2 and TRBJ2-7; 7 bases are a match to TRBD1. CDR1 and CDR2 from the germline V gene are SGHAT and FQNNGV. This CDR3 has 15 amino acids. The V segment lost 3 bases and the J segment 7 bases; nucleotides outside the gene matches: 12. The CDR3 region has the DNA TGTGCCAGCAGCTTCCGGACAGGAGCCCCTATAGAGCAGTACTTC. It codes for CASSFRTGAPIEQYF.

This clone was found a few times. The chain is built from TRBV2 and TRBJ1-1; D not certain. This CDR3 is built from 13 residues. V gave up 7 bases and J gave up 7 bases, with 16 bases separating them. Per germline, CDR1 SNHLY and CDR2 FYNNEI. In DNA, the CDR3 is TGTGCCAGCACAGTGGAAAGACGGCGTGAAGCTTTCTTT. Encoded protein: CASTVERRREAFF.

The rearrangement uses TRBV9 and TRBJ1-1; D not certain. CDR3 size: 11 residues. Germline CDR1 and CDR2: SGDLS and YYNGEE. V dropped 4 bases and J dropped 10 bases, with 11 bases sitting between them. The chain's CDR3 is CASSSREGAFF. The CDR3 nucleotides are TGTGCCAGCAGCTCTCGCGAGGGAGCTTTCTTT.

The chain couples TRBV5-6 to TRBJ1-2; D gene unclear. Germline CDR1 reads SGHDT; CDR2 reads YYEEEE. The CDR3 is made up of 14 amino acids. Trimming took off 0 bases at V and 2 bases at J, with 8 bases between the two ends. In DNA, the CDR3 is TGTGCCAGCAGCTTGGGGCTACCGAACTATGGCTACACCTTC. This encodes CASSLGLPNYGYTF.

The CDR3 sequence: CASSRRGAGNTIYF. The CDR3 bases are TGTGCCAGCAGCCGCCGCGGGGCTGGAAACACCATATATTTT. The J gene is TRBJ1-3, the V gene TRBV9; D gene unclear. Germline CDR1 SGDLS, CDR2 YYNGEE. V lost 4 bases to trimming and J lost 2 bases, with 10 bases between them. This CDR3 contains 14 residues.

The rearrangement uses TRBV29-1 and TRBJ2-1; 8 bases are a match to TRBD2. J lost 9 bases, V lost 7 bases, and 14 bases had no gene match. This CDR3 has 14 residues. The V gene's germline CDR1 is SQVTM and CDR2 ANQGSEA. The CDR3 here is CSAIAGRAQLEQFF. The CDR3 DNA follows: TGCAGCGCAATAGCGGGACGCGCGCAGCTTGAGCAGTTCTTC.

The rearrangement links TRBV6-1 to TRBJ1-1; D is possibly TRBD1 (6 bases). The germline V and J ends were trimmed by 0 bases and 5 bases, with 10 bases remaining between them. Germline V gene data show CDR1 as MNHNS and CDR2 as SASEGT. The CDR3 spans 14 residues. The DNA for the CDR3 is TGTGCCAGCAGTGAAGCGGAGGGGGGGACTGAAGCTTTCTTT. Its translation: CASSEAEGGTEAFF.

Comments on this clone: The same CDR3 also results from other DNA sequences found in this sample. The chain joins TRBV28 to TRBJ1-4; no firm D call. V was clipped by 6 bases and J by 8 bases, with 4 bases between them. Germline V gene data show CDR1 as MDHEN and CDR2 as SYDVKM. The CDR3 covers 10 residues. Here the CDR3 DNA reads TGTGCCAGCAGCGGGGAAAAACTGTTTTTT. It specifies CASSGEKLFF.